The 27 T cell receptor beta chains below were found in one sample sequenced in a study of T cells after yellow fever vaccination. MiXCR, applied by TCRdb to the 5' RACE reads, yields one record per CDR3 protein. The data show about 25,000 distinct CDR3 sequences, roughly 3.2% seen once. The source material was PBMCs, either bulk or a sorted T-cell subset (CD4+, CD8+, memory, or dextramer-sorted; not recorded which), sampled about 41 days after the first yellow fever vaccination. The receptors here all came from a man aged 18 to 30 who received the YFV17D yellow fever vaccine.

This clonotype was detected ten times or more. V gene TRBV10-3 combines with J gene TRBJ1-4; D not resolved. V lost 6 bases and J 7 bases, leaving 9 bases between the germline ends. CDR3 length equals 12 residues. Germline V gives CDR1 ENHRY, CDR2 SYGVKD. For the CDR3, the DNA is TGTGCCATCAGCGAGGTCGGTGAAAAACTGTTTTTT. Protein sequence: CAISEVGEKLFF.

In its sample, this clonotype was seen many times. The V gene is TRBV20-1, the J gene TRBJ2-7; 8 bases fit TRBD1. The trim removed 5 bases at V and 6 bases at J, leaving 15 bases unmatched. This CDR3 region has 15 residues. The germline V gene encodes CDR1 DFQATT and CDR2 SNEGSKA (reference sequence). Here the CDR3 reads CSALKTGATQGEQYF. CDR3 in DNA: TGCAGTGCTCTTAAGACAGGGGCCACCCAGGGCGAGCAGTACTTC.

Ten or more counts support this clonotype. The V and J genes are TRBV6-5 and TRBJ2-7; 10 nucleotides match TRBD2. The CDR3 runs to 13 residues. CDR1 and CDR2 (germline): MNHEY, SVGAGI. V was pared by 9 bases and J by 5 bases, with 7 bases of the junction left unmatched. CDR3 nucleotide sequence: TGTGCCAGGTCCGGGACTAGCGAAGACGAGCAGTACGTC. Its protein product is CARSGTSEDEQYV.

This clonotype has ten or more counts. V gene TRBV5-1 combines with J gene TRBJ1-2, with D maybe TRBD1 (6 bases). V dropped 4 bases and J dropped 4 bases, with 17 bases sitting between them. This CDR3 has 15 residues. Germline V CDR1 and CDR2: SGHRS, YFSETQ. Here the CDR3 DNA reads TGCGCCAGCAGCCTAGCCCCAGGACAGTCCTATGGCTACACCTTC. Its protein product is CASSLAPGQSYGYTF.

This clonotype showed up many times. J is TRBJ2-3 and V is TRBV20-1; 8 bases are shared with TRBD2. Germline CDR1 and CDR2: DFQATT and SNEGSKA (reference sequence). This CDR3 is 14 amino acids long. Unmatched junction bases numbered 7, after V lost 3 bases and J lost 5 bases. DNA of the CDR3: TGCAGTGCTAGTGTCGGGAGGGCAAAAGATACGCAGTATTTT. Protein sequence: CSASVGRAKDTQYF.

This clonotype was observed many times. The rearrangement links TRBV28 to TRBJ2-1; D remains unclear. Trimming removed 4 bases at V and 0 bases at J, with 10 bases between. The CDR3 runs 15 residues. Germline V gene lookup returns CDR1 MDHEN and CDR2 SYDVKM. The CDR3 is CASSYTHPSYNEQFF. CDR3 bases: TGTGCCAGCAGTTACACCCACCCCTCCTACAATGAGCAGTTCTTC.

By proportion, this clonotype is medium-sized. The V gene is TRBV7-2, the J gene TRBJ1-1; D uncertain. The CDR3 is 13 amino acids. Between the trimmed V and J ends, which lost 3 bases and 6 bases, there was a span of 11 bases. The germline V gene has CDR1 SGHTA and CDR2 FQGNSA. The CDR3 loop is CASSFRRESEAFF. CDR3 coding DNA: TGTGCCAGCAGCTTTAGGAGGGAATCTGAAGCTTTCTTT.

This clonotype was picked up many times. The chain combines TRBV10-3 with TRBJ1-2; D gene uncertain. V was clipped by 0 bases and J by 8 bases, with 10 bases between them. This CDR3 has 13 residues. The germline V gene encodes CDR1 ENHRY and CDR2 SYGVKD. CDR3 sequence reads: CAISESNNKGYTF. The CDR3 DNA is TGTGCCATCAGTGAGTCTAATAACAAGGGCTACACCTTC.

This clonotype was counted many times. The chain joins TRBV12-3 or TRBV12-4 to TRBJ1-1; D unclear. There are 13 residues in the CDR3. V gave up 6 bases and J gave up 11 bases, with 19 bases separating them. The CDR3 spells CASSTRREHRAFF. In DNA form, the CDR3 reads TGTGCCAGCAGCACGCGACGGGAACACCGGGCTTTCTTT.

This clonotype was recorded many times. The J gene is TRBJ2-1, the V gene TRBV6-2 or TRBV6-3; D unresolved. The V gene's germline CDR1 is MNHEY and CDR2 SVGEGT. V was clipped by 3 bases and J by 7 bases, with 16 bases between them. This CDR3 has 15 residues. This CDR3 reads CASSYGFSARNEQFF. Here the CDR3 DNA reads TGTGCCAGCAGTTATGGGTTCTCGGCGAGGAATGAGCAGTTCTTC.

This clonotype came up many times. V is TRBV3-1 and J is TRBJ2-5; 10 nucleotides agree with TRBD2. The CDR3 length is 13 residues. The ends lost 10 bases at V and 3 bases at J; junction bases unmatched: 5. Germline CDR1 and CDR2: LGHDT and YNNKEL (reference sequence). CDR3 sequence reads: CAIRGLAEETQYF. As DNA, the CDR3 is TGTGCCATCCGTGGACTAGCGGAAGAGACCCAGTACTTC.

This clonotype was recorded many times. This chain joins TRBV15 and TRBJ2-5; 10 nucleotides line up with TRBD1. V shed 4 bases and J 4 bases; nucleotides not matched to a gene: 6. Germline loops: CDR1 LNHNV, CDR2 YYDKDF (reference sequence). The CDR3 has 15 residues. For the CDR3, the DNA is TGTGCCACCAGCAAGGGACAGGGGACGACAGAGACCCAGTACTTC. Translation: CATSKGQGTTETQYF. Using reference TRBV15 and TRBJ2-5 for the parts outside the CDR3, the full variable domain is DAMVIQNPRYQVTQFGKPVTLSCSQTLNHNVMYWYQQKSSQAPKLLFHYYDKDFNNEADTPDNFQSRRPNTSFCFLDIRSPGLGDTAMYLCATSKGQGTTETQYFGPGTRLLVL.

The rearrangement links TRBV11-2 to TRBJ2-5; the D is unclear. The CDR3 extends over 13 amino acids. CDR1 is SGHAT and CDR2 is FQNNGV in the germline V gene. Between the trimmed V and J ends, which lost 3 bases and 5 bases, there was a span of 10 bases. The DNA of the CDR3 is TGTGCCAGCAGCTTTTTACCACGGGAGACCCAGTACTTC. It encodes CASSFLPRETQYF.

This chain connects TRBV5-6 to TRBJ2-7; no definite D call. Trimming left V 6 bases short and J 0 bases short, with 13 bases between. The CDR3 totals 14 residues. Germline V gene sequence: CDR1 SGHDT, CDR2 YYEEEE. The CDR3 nucleotides are TGTGCCAGCACCCGCCAGTCCAGCTCCTACGAGCAGTACTTC. This codes for CASTRQSSSYEQYF.

This clonotype was seen at least ten times. The rearrangement links TRBV19 to TRBJ1-1; a weak D match, TRBD1 (6 bases). Trimming shortened V by 4 bases and J by 0 bases, and 18 bases separated the two germline ends. Germline V CDR1 and CDR2: LNHDA, SQIVND (reference sequence). This CDR3 has 17 amino acids. The CDR3 bases are TGTGCCAGTAGTAAACAGGGAATTTGGGGAATGAACACTGAAGCTTTCTTT. Translating it yields CASSKQGIWGMNTEAFF.

This clonotype was seen repeatedly, ten times or more. The CDR3 sequence: CASSQVAGGDGANVLTF. The CDR3 bases are TGTGCCAGCAGCCAAGTGGCAGGGGGTGACGGGGCCAACGTCCTGACTTTC. V gene TRBV4-2 combines with J gene TRBJ2-6; the match to TRBD1 covers 7 bases. The CDR3 sequence is 17 residues long. V trimming: 1 base; J trimming: 4 bases; junction bases outside the gene matches: 7. The V gene's germline CDR1 is LGHNA and CDR2 YNFKEQ.

For this clonotype: A much bigger clone sits one base away, suggesting this may be a read error. The gene calls are TRBV7-7 and TRBJ2-2, with D maybe TRBD1 (5 bases). The CDR3 totals 13 residues. Germline lookup yields CDR1 SSHAT and CDR2 FNYEAQ (reference sequence). The DNA for the CDR3 is TGTGCTAGCAGCCCGGACATGGCGGGGGAGCTGTTTTTT. Translated: CASSPDMAGELFF.

In this sample, this clonotype turned up many times. The chain joins TRBV10-3 to TRBJ1-5; a weak D match, TRBD1 (5 bases). CDR3 length equals 14 residues. V gave up 6 bases and J gave up 5 bases, with 14 bases separating them. The V gene's germline CDR1 is ENHRY and CDR2 SYGVKD. CDR3 sequence: CAIRKGGGDQPQHF. DNA of the CDR3: TGTGCCATCAGGAAGGGTGGGGGGGATCAGCCCCAGCATTTT.

This clonotype was observed at least ten times. The chain carries TRBV25-1 and TRBJ2-5, with 12 bases that match TRBD1. J gave up 5 bases and V 4 bases, and 5 bases lay outside the gene matches. The CDR3 covers 15 residues. Germline V gene sequence: CDR1 MGHDK, CDR2 SYGVNS. CDR3 region: CASSATGTGGETQYF. CDR3 nucleotide sequence: TGTGCCAGCAGTGCCACCGGGACAGGGGGCGAGACCCAGTACTTC.

This clonotype came up many times. The genes are TRBV7-9 and TRBJ2-7; D is perhaps TRBD1 (6 bases). V was cut by 5 bases and J by 0 bases, with 8 bases left in between. Germline V gene lookup returns CDR1 SEHNR and CDR2 FQNEAQ (reference sequence). This CDR3 spans 13 amino acids. CDR3 DNA sequence: TGTGCCAGCAGCCAAGGGGGCTCCTACGAGCAGTACGTC. Its protein product is CASSQGGSYEQYV.

Many counts were recorded for this clonotype. This chain links TRBV21-1 with TRBJ1-5. TRBV21-1 is classified as a pseudogene. The CDR3 covers 15 residues. This chain's CDR3 is CASSKSLPSNQPQHF. The CDR3 DNA reads as TGTGCCAGCAGCAAGAGTCTTCCCAGCAATCAGCCCCAGCATTTT.

Many counts were recorded for this clonotype. This sequence joins TRBV20-1 and TRBJ2-1, with D perhaps TRBD1 or TRBD2 (6 bases each). The CDR3 has 15 amino acids. The V end lost 5 bases, the J end lost 0 bases, and 14 bases lay between the germline ends. Germline lookup yields CDR1 DFQATT and CDR2 SNEGSKA (reference sequence). This CDR3 is CSAPRGLSSYNEQFF. DNA for the CDR3: TGCAGTGCTCCCCGGGGGCTCAGCTCCTACAATGAGCAGTTCTTC.

In its sample, this clonotype is medium-sized (0.01 to 0.1%). This chain links TRBV5-1 with TRBJ2-7; TRBD2 matches at 7 bases. This CDR3 contains 13 residues. Germline CDR1 SGHRS, CDR2 YFSETQ. Unmatched junction bases numbered 7, after V lost 5 bases and J lost 5 bases. Here the CDR3 DNA reads TGCGCCAGCAGTACCGAGCGGGGAGACGAGCAGTACTTC. Encoded protein: CASSTERGDEQYF. The variable domain in full, with the rest retrieved from reference TRBV5-1 and TRBJ2-7, is KAGVTQTPRYLIKTRGQQVTLSCSPISGHRSVSWYQQTPGQGLQFLFEYFSETQRNKGNFPGRFSGRQFSNSRSEMNVSTLELGDSALYLCASSTERGDEQYFGPGTRLTVT.

This clonotype was picked up many times. The chain is built from TRBV5-1 and TRBJ1-1; no definite D call. The CDR3 sequence is 14 residues long. Germline V gives CDR1 SGHRS, CDR2 YFSETQ. Trimming shortened V by 1 base and J by 0 bases, and 7 bases separated the two germline ends. The CDR3 loop is CASSLFSMNTEAFF. CDR3 bases: TGCGCCAGCAGCTTGTTTTCGATGAACACTGAAGCTTTCTTT.

The sample holds many counts of this clonotype. The chain joins TRBV10-3 to TRBJ2-3; D possibly corresponds to TRBD1 (6 bases). The CDR3 sequence is 16 residues long. V was trimmed by 7 bases and J by 3 bases, leaving 20 bases between them. Germline V gives CDR1 ENHRY, CDR2 SYGVKD. DNA of the CDR3: TGTGCCATCACCGTAGGCGCAGGACAGTCAACAGATACGCAGTATTTT. This encodes CAITVGAGQSTDTQYF.

In this sample, this clonotype turned up many times. The chain employs TRBV12-3 or TRBV12-4 and TRBJ2-3, with D perhaps given as TRBD1 or TRBD2 (5 bases each). Trimming stripped 6 bases from V and 5 bases from J, with 15 bases between. The CDR3 has 14 residues. The CDR3 DNA is TGTGCCAGCAGACCCGGGGCTAAGGGAGATACGCAGTATTTT. Translated: CASRPGAKGDTQYF.

This clonotype showed up many times. CDR3 DNA sequence: TGTGCCAGCAGCTTGGATCCGACTAGTTATAGTGAGCAGTTCTTC. It yields the protein CASSLDPTSYSEQFF. The V call is TRBV5-6, the J call TRBJ2-1, with D possibly matching TRBD2 (6 bases). The CDR3 has 15 residues. V was cut by 0 bases and J by 9 bases, with 16 bases left in between. CDR1 is SGHDT, CDR2 YYEEEE, per germline.